The source of this T cell receptor beta chain is a study of regulatory T cells in long-lasting Graves disease. Study results and caveats: Patients with persistent disease showed a bias toward TRBV28, TRBJ1-2 and TRBJ2-5.

This clonotype was seen many times. The antigen is undetermined. For TCR beta, libraries came from iRepertoire HTBI primers and Arm-PCR of CDR3 regions. TCRdb re-derived calls from the multiplex PCR reads in MiXCR, one entry per CDR3 protein. The data hold approximately 400,000 distinct CDR3 sequences, with 15% observed a single time. With V trimmed by 7 bases and J by 4 bases, 18 bases remained unmatched. This CDR3 is 17 amino acids long. Germline V gene data show CDR1 as LGHNT and CDR2 as FRNRAP. Regarding time point: newly diagnosed GD, antithyroid drugs for less than 3 months. With RNA extracted from PBMCs as input, the TCR library was made. These data were likewise used in another study, on T cells in Graves' hyperthyroidism and ophthalmopathy.

J is TRBJ2-5 and V is TRBV12-5, with TRBD2 matching over 7 bases. The specimen was peripheral blood mononuclear cells (PBMCs), collected at new diagnosis, from a patient treated with antithyroid drugs. This sequence originates from a woman under 40 with Graves disease. CDR3 protein: CASAFGFEAAGVETQYF. CDR3 nucleotide sequence: TGTGCTAGTGCCTTTGGGTTTGAGGCGGCGGGAGTAGAGACCCAGTACTTC.